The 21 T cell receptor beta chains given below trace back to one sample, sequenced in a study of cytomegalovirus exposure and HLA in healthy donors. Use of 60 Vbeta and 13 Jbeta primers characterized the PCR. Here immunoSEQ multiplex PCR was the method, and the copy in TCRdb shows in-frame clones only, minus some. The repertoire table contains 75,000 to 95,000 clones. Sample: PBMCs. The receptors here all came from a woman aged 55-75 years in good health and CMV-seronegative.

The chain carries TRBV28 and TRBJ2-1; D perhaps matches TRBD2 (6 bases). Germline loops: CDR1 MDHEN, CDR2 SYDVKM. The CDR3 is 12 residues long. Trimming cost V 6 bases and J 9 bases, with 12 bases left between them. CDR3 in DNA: TGTGCCAGCAGCCCCGGAGGGCTTGAGCAGTTCTTC. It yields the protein CASSPGGLEQFF.

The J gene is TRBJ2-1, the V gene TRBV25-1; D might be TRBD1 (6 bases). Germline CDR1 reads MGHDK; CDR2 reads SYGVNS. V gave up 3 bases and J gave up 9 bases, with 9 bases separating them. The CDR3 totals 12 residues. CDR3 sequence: CASSEGAVEQFF. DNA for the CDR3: TGTGCCAGCAGTGAGGGGGCGGTTGAGCAGTTCTTC.

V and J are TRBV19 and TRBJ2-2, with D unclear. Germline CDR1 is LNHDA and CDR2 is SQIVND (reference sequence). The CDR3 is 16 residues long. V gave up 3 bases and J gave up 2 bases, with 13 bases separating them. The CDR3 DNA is TGTGCCAGTAGTATCCTCTACGGAGAAAACACCGGGGAGCTGTTTTTT. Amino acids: CASSILYGENTGELFF. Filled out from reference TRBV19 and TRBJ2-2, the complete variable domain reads DGGITQSPKYLFRKEGQNVTLSCEQNLNHDAMYWYRQDPGQGLRLIYYSQIVNDFQKGDIAEGYSVSREKKESFPLTVTSAQKNPTAFYLCASSILYGENTGELFFGEGSRLTVL.

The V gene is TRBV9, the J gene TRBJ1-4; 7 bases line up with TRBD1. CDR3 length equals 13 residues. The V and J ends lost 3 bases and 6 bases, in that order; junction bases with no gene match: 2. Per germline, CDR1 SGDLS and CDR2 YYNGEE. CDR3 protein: CASSAGTDEKLFF. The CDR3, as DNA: TGTGCCAGCAGCGCTGGGACAGATGAAAAACTGTTTTTT.

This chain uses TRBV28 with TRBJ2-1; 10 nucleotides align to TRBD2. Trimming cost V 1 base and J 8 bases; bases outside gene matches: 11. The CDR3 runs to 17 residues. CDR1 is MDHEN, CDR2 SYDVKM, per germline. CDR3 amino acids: CASSLYAPSGSGDEQFF. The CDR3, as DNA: TGTGCCAGCAGTTTATATGCTCCTAGCGGGAGTGGCGATGAGCAGTTCTTC.

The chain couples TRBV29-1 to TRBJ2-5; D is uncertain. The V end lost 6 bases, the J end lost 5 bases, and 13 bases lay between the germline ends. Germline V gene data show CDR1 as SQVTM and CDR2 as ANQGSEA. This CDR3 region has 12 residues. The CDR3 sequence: CSVGAVGETQYF. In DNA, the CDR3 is TGCAGCGTCGGTGCGGTCGGTGAGACCCAGTACTTC.

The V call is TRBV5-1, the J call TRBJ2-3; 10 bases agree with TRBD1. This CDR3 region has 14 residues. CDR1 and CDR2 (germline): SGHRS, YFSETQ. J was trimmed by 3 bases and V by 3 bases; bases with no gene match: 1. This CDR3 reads CASSSDRGTDTQYF. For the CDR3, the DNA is TGCGCCAGCAGCTCGGACAGGGGGACAGATACGCAGTATTTT.

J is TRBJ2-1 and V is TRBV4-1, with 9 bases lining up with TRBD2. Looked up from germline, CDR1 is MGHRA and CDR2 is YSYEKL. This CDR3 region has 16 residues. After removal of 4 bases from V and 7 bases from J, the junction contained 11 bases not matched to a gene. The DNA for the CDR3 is TGCGCCAGCAGCCGGACCGGGACTAGCAGCAGTAATGAGCAGTTCTTC. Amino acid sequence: CASSRTGTSSSNEQFF.

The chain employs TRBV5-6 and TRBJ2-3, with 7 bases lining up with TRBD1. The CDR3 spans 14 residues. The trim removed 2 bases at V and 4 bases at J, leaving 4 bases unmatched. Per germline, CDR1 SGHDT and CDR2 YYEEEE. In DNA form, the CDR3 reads TGTGCCAGCAGCTTACAGGGGCGGGCAGATACGCAGTATTTT. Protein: CASSLQGRADTQYF.

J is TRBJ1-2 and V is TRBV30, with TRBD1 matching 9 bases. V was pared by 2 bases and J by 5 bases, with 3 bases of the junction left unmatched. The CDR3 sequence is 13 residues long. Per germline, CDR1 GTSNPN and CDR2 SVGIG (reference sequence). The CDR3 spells CAWSRDRAYGYTF. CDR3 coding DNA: TGTGCCTGGAGTCGGGACAGGGCGTATGGCTACACCTTC.

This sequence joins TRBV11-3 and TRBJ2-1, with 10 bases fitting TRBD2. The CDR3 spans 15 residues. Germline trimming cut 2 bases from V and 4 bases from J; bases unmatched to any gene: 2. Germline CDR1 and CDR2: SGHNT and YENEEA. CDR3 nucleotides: TGTGCCAGCAGCTTAAGGACTAGCGGATACAATGAGCAGTTCTTC. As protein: CASSLRTSGYNEQFF.

As DNA, the CDR3 is TGCGCCAGCAGTCCACGGGGTTACACTGAAGCTTTCTTT. Translation: CASSPRGYTEAFF. The chain recombines TRBV10-1 with TRBJ1-1; D ambiguous. Germline-derived CDR1 and CDR2 are WNHNN and SYGVQD (reference sequence). The CDR3 totals 13 residues. The V and J ends lost 5 bases and 3 bases respectively, with 10 bases between them.

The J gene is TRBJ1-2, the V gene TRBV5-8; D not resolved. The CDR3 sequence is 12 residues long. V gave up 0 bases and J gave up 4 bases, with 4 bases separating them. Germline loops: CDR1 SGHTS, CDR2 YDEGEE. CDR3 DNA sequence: TGTGCCAGCAGCTTGGACAGCTATGGCTACACCTTC. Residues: CASSLDSYGYTF.

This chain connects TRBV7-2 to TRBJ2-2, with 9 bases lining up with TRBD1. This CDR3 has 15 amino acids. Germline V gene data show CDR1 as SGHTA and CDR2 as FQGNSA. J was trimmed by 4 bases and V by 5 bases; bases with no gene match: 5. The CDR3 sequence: CASSRGQGSTGELFF. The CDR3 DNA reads TGTGCCAGCAGCCGTGGACAGGGGTCCACCGGGGAGCTGTTTTTT.

The CDR3 bases are TGTGCCAGCAGGGGACTAGCGGGAGACAATGAGCAGTTCTTC. Its translation: CASRGLAGDNEQFF. The chain recombines TRBV6-5 with TRBJ2-1; 14 nucleotides line up with TRBD2. Per germline, CDR1 MNHEY and CDR2 SVGAGI. V was pared by 6 bases and J by 5 bases, with 0 bases of the junction left unmatched. CDR3 length equals 14 residues.

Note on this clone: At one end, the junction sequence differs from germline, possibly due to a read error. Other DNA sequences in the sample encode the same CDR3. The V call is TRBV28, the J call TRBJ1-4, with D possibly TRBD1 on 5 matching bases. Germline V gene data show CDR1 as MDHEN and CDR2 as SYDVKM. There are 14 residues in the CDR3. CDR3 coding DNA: TGCGCCACCGACCGGTGGCAGGGTGGTGAAAAACTGTTTTTT. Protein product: CATDRWQGGEKLFF.

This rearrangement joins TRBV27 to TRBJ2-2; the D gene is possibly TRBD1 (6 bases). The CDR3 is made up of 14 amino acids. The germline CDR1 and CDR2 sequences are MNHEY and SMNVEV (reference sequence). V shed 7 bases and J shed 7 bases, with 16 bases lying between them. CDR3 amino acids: CASTPRGRSGELFF. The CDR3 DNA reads TGTGCCAGCACCCCCAGGGGTCGTAGCGGGGAGCTGTTTTTT.

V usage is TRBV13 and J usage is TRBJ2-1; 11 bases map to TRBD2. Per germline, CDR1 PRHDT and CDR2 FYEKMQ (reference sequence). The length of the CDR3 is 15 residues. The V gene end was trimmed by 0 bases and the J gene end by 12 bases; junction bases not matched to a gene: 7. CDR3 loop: CASSLGTSGTTGQFF. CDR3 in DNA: TGTGCCAGCAGCTTAGGGACTAGCGGGACGACGGGGCAGTTCTTC.

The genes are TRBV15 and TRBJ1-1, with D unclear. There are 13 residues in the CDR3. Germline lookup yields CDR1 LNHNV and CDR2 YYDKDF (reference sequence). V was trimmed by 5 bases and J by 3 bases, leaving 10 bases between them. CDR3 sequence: CATSEPADTEAFF. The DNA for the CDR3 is TGTGCCACCAGCGAGCCGGCGGACACTGAAGCTTTCTTT.

The CDR3 DNA sequence: TGCGCCAGCCCCTACCCAACTAATGAAAAACTGTTTTTT. Amino acids: CASPYPTNEKLFF. V is TRBV23-1 and J is TRBJ1-4; the D is unclear. TRBV23-1 is an ORF, with its function uncertain. The length of the CDR3 is 13 residues. Trimming took off 8 bases at V and 0 bases at J, with 7 bases between the two ends.

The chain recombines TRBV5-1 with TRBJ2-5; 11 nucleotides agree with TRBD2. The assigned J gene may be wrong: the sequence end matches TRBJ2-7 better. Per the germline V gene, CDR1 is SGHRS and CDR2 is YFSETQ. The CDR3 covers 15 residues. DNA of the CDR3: TGCGCCAGCAGCCCGGGGACTAGCGGTACCTACGAGCAGTACTTC. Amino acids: CASSPGTSGTYEQYF.